Following are 9 T cell receptor beta chains from one sample sequenced in a study of tumor-infiltrating lymphocytes in localized non-small cell lung cancer. Assay: immunoSEQ multiplex PCR; the TCRdb copy retains only in-frame clones and omits some. The data hold some 10,000 clones, with about 80% observed a single time. Sequencing was done on a sample of uninvolved lung tissue not adjacent to the tumor. The receptor set was obtained from a human donor with non-small cell lung cancer.

The chain has TRBV4-3 and TRBJ2-7, with 7 bases lining up with TRBD1. Per the germline V gene, CDR1 is LGHNA and CDR2 is YSLEER. Losses at the gene ends were 5 bases for V and 6 bases for J; bases not matched to a gene: 13. This CDR3 is 15 amino acids long. CDR3 nucleotides: TGCGCCAGCAGCGCACAGGGGAGTTCCTTCGGCGAGCAGTACTTC. Protein: CASSAQGSSFGEQYF.

This clone was seen only a few times. The V gene is TRBV6-6, the J gene TRBJ1-3; TRBD1 might be the D (6 bases). The length of the CDR3 is 14 residues. Trimming left V 5 bases short and J 8 bases short, with 16 bases between. Germline assignment: CDR1 MNHNY and CDR2 SVGAGI (reference sequence). The CDR3 sequence: CASSLTGGAHTIYF. DNA for the CDR3: TGTGCCAGCAGTCTAACCGGGGGGGCCCACACCATATATTTT.

The V gene is TRBV5-4, the J gene TRBJ1-1; D is unresolved. The germline V gene encodes CDR1 SGHNT and CDR2 YYREEE (reference sequence). The germline V and J ends were trimmed by 4 bases and 6 bases, with 13 bases remaining between them. The CDR3 runs to 13 residues. CDR3 protein: CASSTLGFAEAFF. DNA of the CDR3: TGTGCCAGCAGCACCCTGGGGTTCGCTGAAGCTTTCTTT.

This chain uses TRBV25-1 with TRBJ1-1; possible D gene TRBD1, 5 bases. CDR3 length equals 16 residues. Germline CDR1 and CDR2: MGHDK and SYGVNS. V dropped 1 base and J dropped 0 bases, with 12 bases sitting between them. The CDR3 DNA is TGTGCCAGCAGTGAATCAGTGAGGGGCATGAACACTGAAGCTTTCTTT. Amino acid sequence: CASSESVRGMNTEAFF.

The chain recombines TRBV13 with TRBJ2-5; D is unclear. This CDR3 contains 12 residues. CDR1 is PRHDT, CDR2 FYEKMQ, per germline (reference sequence). V was shortened by 3 bases and J by 5 bases, with 7 bases between the two germline ends. CDR3 residues: CASSFYRETQYF. The CDR3 DNA is TGTGCCAGCAGCTTTTATAGGGAGACCCAGTACTTC.

The chain employs TRBV28 and TRBJ1-2; D is ambiguous. Germline V lookup: CDR1 MDHEN, CDR2 SYDVKM. The CDR3 runs to 15 residues. Trimming removed 6 bases at V and 8 bases at J, with 22 bases between. CDR3 amino acids: CASRTRGLGEGGYTF. The CDR3 region has the DNA TGTGCCAGCAGGACCCGCGGCTTGGGCGAGGGAGGCTACACCTTC.

The V and J genes are TRBV10-3 and TRBJ2-2, with 10 nucleotides matching TRBD2. Germline CDR1 and CDR2: ENHRY and SYGVKD. With 6 bases clipped from V and 5 bases from J, the junction kept 6 bases outside the gene matches. The length of the CDR3 is 15 residues. CDR3 coding DNA: TGTGCCATCAGCGAAAGCGGGAGGGGTACCGGGGAGCTGTTTTTT. It is translated as CAISESGRGTGELFF.

The chain couples TRBV7-2 to TRBJ1-2, with 11 bases aligning to TRBD1. The CDR3 runs to 15 residues. Trimming cost V 1 base and J 10 bases; bases outside gene matches: 8. Germline-derived CDR1 and CDR2 are SGHTA and FQGNSA. CDR3 amino acids: CASSLGSLGQGVYTF. In DNA, the CDR3 is TGTGCCAGCAGCTTAGGGTCACTGGGACAGGGGGTCTACACCTTC.

The table lists this clone with a count of one. The rearrangement links TRBV19 to TRBJ1-1, with D perhaps TRBD1 (5 bases). Germline CDR1 is LNHDA and CDR2 is SQIVND (reference sequence). Trimming cost V 0 bases and J 5 bases, with 16 bases left between them. CDR3 length equals 16 residues. The CDR3 spells CASSIDHEGTNTEAFF. CDR3 bases: TGTGCCAGTAGTATAGATCATGAGGGGACGAATACTGAAGCTTTCTTT.